A selection of T cell receptor beta chains follows, all from one sample in a study of blood T cells in healthy people across ages. TCRdb reanalysed the 5' RACE reads using MiXCR and keeps one entry per CDR3 protein. The sample holds approximately 810,000 distinct CDR3 sequences, under 35% seen once. The sample taken for sequencing was blood. The receptors derive from an elderly woman in good health. Each CDR3 is given with its conserved first and last residue. The D gene is left open where the match is weak. Clone size is shown for a subset of rows, as once, few, many or a class of expanded clone.

J gene	D gene	clone size	V gene	CDR3 DNA	CDR3 protein
TRBJ2-5	-	many	TRBV6-5	TGTGCCAGCAGAGCCGGGACCACTAAAGAGACCCAGTACTTC	CASRAGTTKETQYF
TRBJ2-1	TRBD2	many	TRBV10-2	TGCGCCAGCAGTCGTGCCAGCGGGGGGGGCTACTCCTACAATGAGCAGTTCTTC	CASSRASGGGYSYNEQFF
TRBJ2-7	-	many	TRBV11-2	TGTGCCAGCAGCCAACCGGGTCGTAGCTCCTACGAGCAGTACTTC	CASSQPGRSSYEQYF
TRBJ2-1	TRBD2	many	TRBV5-6	TGTGCCAGCAGCTTGTACGGCGGGGGTATCTACAATGAGCAGTTCTTC	CASSLYGGGIYNEQFF
TRBJ2-7	-	many	TRBV6-2/TRBV6-3	TGTGCCAGCAGTTACGAGGGTTACGAGCAGTACTTC	CASSYEGYEQYF
TRBJ2-7	TRBD1	few	TRBV3-1	TGTGCCAGCAGCCACCAATATGGGACAGGATCCGCCTACGAGCAGTACTTC	CASSHQYGTGSAYEQYF
TRBJ2-1	TRBD2	few	TRBV5-1	TGCGCCAGCAGCTTGAAACTAGCGGGGGGCAATGAGCAGTTCTTC	CASSLKLAGGNEQFF
TRBJ1-1	-	many	TRBV12-3/TRBV12-4	TGTGCCAGCAGGTCTTTACGGGGCGACACTGAAGCTTTCTTT	CASRSLRGDTEAFF
TRBJ1-2	TRBD1	many	TRBV6-5	TGTGCCAGCAGACTAACCGGGACAGATTATGGCTACACCTTC	CASRLTGTDYGYTF
TRBJ2-7	TRBD2	many	TRBV7-2	TGTGCCAGCACTAGCGGGGGACGCTACGAGCAGTACTTC	CASTSGGRYEQYF
TRBJ1-2	-	many	TRBV5-1	TGCGCCAGTTCTGACGACTATGGCTACACCTTC	CASSDDYGYTF
TRBJ2-1	-	many	TRBV10-3	TGTGCCATCAGACAGTCCCATGAGCAGTTCTTC	CAIRQSHEQFF
TRBJ1-2	-	many	TRBV12-3/TRBV12-4	TGTGCCAGCAGTCCCCGGGCACGGAACTATGGCTACACCTTC	CASSPRARNYGYTF
TRBJ1-5	-	-	TRBV12-3/TRBV12-4	TGTGCCAGCACCTTGAAGGGGGTCGGCAATCAGCCCCAGCATTTT	CASTLKGVGNQPQHF
TRBJ1-6	TRBD1	many	TRBV7-9	TGTGCCAGCAGGCTCGGGCAGGGGGCAAGTTCACCCCTCCACTTT	CASRLGQGASSPLHF